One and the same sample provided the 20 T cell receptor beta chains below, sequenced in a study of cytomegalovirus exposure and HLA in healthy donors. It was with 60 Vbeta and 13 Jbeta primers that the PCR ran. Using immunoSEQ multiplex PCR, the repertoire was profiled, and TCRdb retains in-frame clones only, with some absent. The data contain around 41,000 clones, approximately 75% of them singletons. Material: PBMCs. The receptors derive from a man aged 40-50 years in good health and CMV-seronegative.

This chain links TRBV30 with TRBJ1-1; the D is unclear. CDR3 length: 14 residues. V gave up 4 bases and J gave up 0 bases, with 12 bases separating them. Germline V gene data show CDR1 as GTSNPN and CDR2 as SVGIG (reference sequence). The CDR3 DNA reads TGTGCCTGGACTCGCGGGGATTTGAACACTGAAGCTTTCTTT. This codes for CAWTRGDLNTEAFF.

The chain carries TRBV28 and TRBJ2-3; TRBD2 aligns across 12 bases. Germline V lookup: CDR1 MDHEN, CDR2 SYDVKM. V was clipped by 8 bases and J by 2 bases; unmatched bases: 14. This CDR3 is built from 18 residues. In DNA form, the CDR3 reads TGTGCCAGCTTTCCGCCGCTCCTAGCGGGGGGGTTCACAGATACGCAGTATTTT. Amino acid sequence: CASFPPLLAGGFTDTQYF.

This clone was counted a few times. DNA of the CDR3: TGTGCCAGCTCACGGCCACAGGGCGATGGCTACACCTTC. Amino acid sequence: CASSRPQGDGYTF. V usage is TRBV18 and J usage is TRBJ1-2; D possibly corresponds to TRBD1 (6 bases). The V and J ends lost 4 bases and 6 bases respectively, with 12 bases between them. Germline V gene sequence: CDR1 KGHSH, CDR2 LQKENI. There are 13 residues in the CDR3.

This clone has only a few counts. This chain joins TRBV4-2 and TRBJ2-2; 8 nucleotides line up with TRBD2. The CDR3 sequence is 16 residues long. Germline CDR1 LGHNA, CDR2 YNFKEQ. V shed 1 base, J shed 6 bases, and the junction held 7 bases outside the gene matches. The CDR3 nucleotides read TGTGCCAGCAGCCAAGTCACCGGGGGGGCAGCCGGGGAGCTGTTTTTT. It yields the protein CASSQVTGGAAGELFF.

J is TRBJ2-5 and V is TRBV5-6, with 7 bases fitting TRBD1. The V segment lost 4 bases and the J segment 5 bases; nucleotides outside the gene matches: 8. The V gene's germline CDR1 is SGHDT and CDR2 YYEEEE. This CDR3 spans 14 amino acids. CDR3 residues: CASSRPVRGETQYF. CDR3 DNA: TGTGCCAGCAGCCGACCCGTCAGGGGGGAGACCCAGTACTTC.

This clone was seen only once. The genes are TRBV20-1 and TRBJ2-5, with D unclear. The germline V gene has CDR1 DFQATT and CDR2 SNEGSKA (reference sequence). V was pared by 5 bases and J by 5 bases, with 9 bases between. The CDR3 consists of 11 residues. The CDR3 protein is CSALRRETQYF. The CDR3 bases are TGCAGTGCTCTCCGTCGGGAGACCCAGTACTTC.

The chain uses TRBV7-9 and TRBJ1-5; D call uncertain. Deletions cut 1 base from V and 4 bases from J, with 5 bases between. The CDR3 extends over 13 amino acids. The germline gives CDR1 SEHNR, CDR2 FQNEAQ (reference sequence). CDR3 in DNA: TGTGCCAGCAGCTTAGGACTAAATCAGCCCCAGCATTTT. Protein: CASSLGLNQPQHF.

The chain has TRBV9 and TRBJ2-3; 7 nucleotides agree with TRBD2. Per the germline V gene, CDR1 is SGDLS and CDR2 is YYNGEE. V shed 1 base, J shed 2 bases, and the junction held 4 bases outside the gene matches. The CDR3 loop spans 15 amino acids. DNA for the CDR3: TGTGCCAGCAGCGTATACGGGGGGTACACAGATACGCAGTATTTT. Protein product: CASSVYGGYTDTQYF.

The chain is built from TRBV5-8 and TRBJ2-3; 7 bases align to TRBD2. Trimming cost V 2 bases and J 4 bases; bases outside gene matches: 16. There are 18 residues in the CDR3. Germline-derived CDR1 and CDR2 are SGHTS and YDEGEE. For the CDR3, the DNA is TGTGCCAGCAGCTTTAGATCCCGGACTAGTCGTAAGCCAGATACGCAGTATTTT. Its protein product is CASSFRSRTSRKPDTQYF. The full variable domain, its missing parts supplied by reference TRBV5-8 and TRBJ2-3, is EAGVTQSPTHLIKTRGQQATLRCSPISGHTSVYWYQQALGLGLQFLLWYDEGEERNRGNFPPRFSGRQFPNYSSELNVNALELEDSALYLCASSFRSRTSRKPDTQYFGPGTRLTVL.

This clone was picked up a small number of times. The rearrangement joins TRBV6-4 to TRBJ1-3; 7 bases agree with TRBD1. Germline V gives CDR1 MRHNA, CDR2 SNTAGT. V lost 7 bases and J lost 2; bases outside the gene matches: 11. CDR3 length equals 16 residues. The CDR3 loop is CASNWTGPLTGNTIYF. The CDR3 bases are TGTGCCAGCAATTGGACAGGACCCCTGACTGGAAACACCATATATTTT.

The CDR3 DNA sequence: TGTGCCTGGACGATGGGGGGTCCGAACTATGGCTACACCTTC. Translating gives CAWTMGGPNYGYTF. The V call is TRBV30, the J call TRBJ1-2, with D possibly TRBD1 on 5 matching bases. This CDR3 contains 14 residues. CDR1 is GTSNPN and CDR2 is SVGIG in the germline V gene (reference sequence). The V gene lost 4 bases and the J gene lost 2 bases, with 14 bases spanning the gap.

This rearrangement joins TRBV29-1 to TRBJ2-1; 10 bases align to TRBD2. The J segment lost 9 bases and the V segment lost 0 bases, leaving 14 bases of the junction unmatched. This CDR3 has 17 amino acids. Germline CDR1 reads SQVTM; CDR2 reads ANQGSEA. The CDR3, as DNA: TGCAGCGTTGAAGATGGTAACGCTAGCGGGGGATACGGTGAGCAGTTCTTC. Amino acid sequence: CSVEDGNASGGYGEQFF.

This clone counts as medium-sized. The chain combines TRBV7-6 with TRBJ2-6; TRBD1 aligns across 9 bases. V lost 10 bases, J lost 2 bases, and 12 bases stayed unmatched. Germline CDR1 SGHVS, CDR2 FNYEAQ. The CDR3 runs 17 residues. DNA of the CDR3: TGTGCCACCATGCGGACAGGGGTTGTCACTGGGGCCAACGTCCTGACTTTC. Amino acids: CATMRTGVVTGANVLTF.

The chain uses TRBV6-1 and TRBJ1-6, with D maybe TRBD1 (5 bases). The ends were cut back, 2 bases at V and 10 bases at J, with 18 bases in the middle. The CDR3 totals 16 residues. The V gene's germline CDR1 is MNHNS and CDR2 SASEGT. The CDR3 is CASSESVGAVGSPLHF. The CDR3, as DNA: TGTGCCAGCAGTGAATCGGTAGGGGCGGTAGGGTCACCCCTCCACTTT.

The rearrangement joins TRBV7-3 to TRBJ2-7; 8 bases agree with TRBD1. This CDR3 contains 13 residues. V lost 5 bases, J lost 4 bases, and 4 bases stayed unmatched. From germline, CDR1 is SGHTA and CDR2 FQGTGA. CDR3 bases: TGTGCCAGCAGCATTACAGGGGGGTACGAGCAGTACTTC. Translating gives CASSITGGYEQYF.

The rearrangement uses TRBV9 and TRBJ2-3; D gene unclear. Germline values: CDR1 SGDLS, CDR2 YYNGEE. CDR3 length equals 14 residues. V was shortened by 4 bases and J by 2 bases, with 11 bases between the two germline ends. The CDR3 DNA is TGTGCCAGCAGCACCCAGTTCTTCACAGATACGCAGTATTTT. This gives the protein CASSTQFFTDTQYF.

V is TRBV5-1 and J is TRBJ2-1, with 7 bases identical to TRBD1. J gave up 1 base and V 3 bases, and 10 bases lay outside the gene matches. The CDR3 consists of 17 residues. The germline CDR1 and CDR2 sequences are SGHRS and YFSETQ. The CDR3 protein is CASSSNRQGPSYNEQFF. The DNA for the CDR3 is TGCGCCAGCAGCTCCAACAGACAGGGCCCTTCCTACAATGAGCAGTTCTTC.

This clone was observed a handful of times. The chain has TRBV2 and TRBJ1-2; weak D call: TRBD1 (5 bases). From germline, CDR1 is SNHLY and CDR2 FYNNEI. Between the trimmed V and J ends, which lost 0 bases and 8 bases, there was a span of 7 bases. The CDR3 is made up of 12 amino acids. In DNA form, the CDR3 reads TGTGCCAGCAGTGAAGCGGAGGGGGGCTACACCTTC. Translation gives CASSEAEGGYTF.

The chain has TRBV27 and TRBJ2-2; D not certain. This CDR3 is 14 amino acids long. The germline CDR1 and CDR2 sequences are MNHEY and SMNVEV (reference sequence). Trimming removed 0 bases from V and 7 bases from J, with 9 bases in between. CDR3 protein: CASSLSTGVGELFF. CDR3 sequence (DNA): TGTGCCAGCAGTTTATCGACGGGTGTCGGGGAGCTGTTTTTT.

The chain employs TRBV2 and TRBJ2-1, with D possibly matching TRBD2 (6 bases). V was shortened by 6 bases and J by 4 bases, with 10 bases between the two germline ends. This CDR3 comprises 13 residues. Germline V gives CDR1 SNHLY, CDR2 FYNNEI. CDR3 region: CASSEGLYNEQFF. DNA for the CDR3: TGTGCCAGCAGCGAGGGACTTTACAATGAGCAGTTCTTC.